This T cell receptor (beta chain) derives from a study of Tregs in tolerant kidney transplant recipients. The assay was immunoSEQ multiplex PCR, and TCRdb's table has in-frame clones only and misses some. The sample lists 15,000 to 20,000 clones, less than 80% occurring once. This clone was seen a few times. Antigen specificity is unknown. Germline CDR1 and CDR2: KGHSH and LQKENI. With 2 bases removed from V and 5 bases from J, the gap between germline ends came to 15 bases. The CDR3 consists of 15 residues. The material sequenced was Tregs from blood cultured with allogeneic cells. The chain has TRBV18 and TRBJ2-5, with D perhaps matching TRBD1 (6 bases). The sequence derives from a human donor in good health. CDR3 sequence: CASSPNTGIRETQYF. In DNA form, the CDR3 reads TGTGCCAGCTCACCAAATACAGGGATCCGGGAGACCCAGTACTTC.